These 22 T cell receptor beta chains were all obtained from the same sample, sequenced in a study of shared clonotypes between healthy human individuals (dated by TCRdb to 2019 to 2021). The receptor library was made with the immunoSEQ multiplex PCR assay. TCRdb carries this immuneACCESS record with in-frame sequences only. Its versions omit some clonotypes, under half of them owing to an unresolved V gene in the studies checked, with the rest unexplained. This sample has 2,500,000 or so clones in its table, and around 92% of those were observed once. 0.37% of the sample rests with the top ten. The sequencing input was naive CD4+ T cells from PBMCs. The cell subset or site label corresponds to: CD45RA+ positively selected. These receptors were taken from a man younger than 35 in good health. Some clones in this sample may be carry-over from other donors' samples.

The CDR3 loop is CASSSRGTSTDTQYF. The DNA of the CDR3 is TGTGCCAGCAGTTCCCGCGGGACTAGCACAGATACGCAGTATTTT. The genes are TRBV6-6 and TRBJ2-3, with D perhaps matching TRBD2 (6 bases). V shed 4 bases and J shed 0 bases, with 11 bases lying between them. There are 15 residues in the CDR3. Germline V gene data show CDR1 as MNHNY and CDR2 as SVGAGI (reference sequence).

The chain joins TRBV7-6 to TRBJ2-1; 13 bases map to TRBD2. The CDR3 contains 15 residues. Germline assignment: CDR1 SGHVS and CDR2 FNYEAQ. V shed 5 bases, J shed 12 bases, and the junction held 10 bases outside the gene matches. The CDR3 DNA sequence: TGTGCCAGCAGCCCCAGGACTAGCGGGGGTCGGGGGCAGTTCTTC. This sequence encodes CASSPRTSGGRGQFF.

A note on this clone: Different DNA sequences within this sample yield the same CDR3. The CDR3 here is CASSQGDETQYF. The CDR3 DNA sequence: TGTGCCAGCAGCCAGGGAGATGAGACCCAGTACTTC. The gene calls are TRBV4-2 and TRBJ2-5; D might be TRBD2 (5 bases). The CDR3 spans 12 residues. Germline CDR1 and CDR2: LGHNA and YNFKEQ. V gave up 3 bases and J gave up 5 bases, with 7 bases separating them.

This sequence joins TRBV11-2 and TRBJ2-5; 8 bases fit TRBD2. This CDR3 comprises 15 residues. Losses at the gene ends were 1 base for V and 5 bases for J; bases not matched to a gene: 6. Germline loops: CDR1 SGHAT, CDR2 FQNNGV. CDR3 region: CASSLAGGPYETQYF. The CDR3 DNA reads TGTGCCAGCAGCTTAGCGGGAGGGCCGTATGAGACCCAGTACTTC.

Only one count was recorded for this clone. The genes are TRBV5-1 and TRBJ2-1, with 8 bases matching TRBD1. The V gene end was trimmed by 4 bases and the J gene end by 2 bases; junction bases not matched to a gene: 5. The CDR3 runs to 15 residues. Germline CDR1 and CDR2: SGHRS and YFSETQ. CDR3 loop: CASSLRTGPYNEQFF. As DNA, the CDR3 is TGCGCCAGCAGCCTACGGACAGGGCCCTACAATGAGCAGTTCTTC.

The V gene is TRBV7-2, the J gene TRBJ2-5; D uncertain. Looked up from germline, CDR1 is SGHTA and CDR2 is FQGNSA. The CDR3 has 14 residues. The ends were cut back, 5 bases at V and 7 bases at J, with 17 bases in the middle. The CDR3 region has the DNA TGTGCCAGCAGCATTCAAGGGCCTCTCTGGACCCAGTACTTC. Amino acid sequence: CASSIQGPLWTQYF.

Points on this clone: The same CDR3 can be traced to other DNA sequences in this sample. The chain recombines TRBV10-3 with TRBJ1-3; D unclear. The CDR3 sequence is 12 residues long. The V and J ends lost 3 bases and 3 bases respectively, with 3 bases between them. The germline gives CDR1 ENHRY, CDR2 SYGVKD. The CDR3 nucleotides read TGTGCCATCAGTGAAAGTGGAAACACCATATATTTT. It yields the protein CAISESGNTIYF.

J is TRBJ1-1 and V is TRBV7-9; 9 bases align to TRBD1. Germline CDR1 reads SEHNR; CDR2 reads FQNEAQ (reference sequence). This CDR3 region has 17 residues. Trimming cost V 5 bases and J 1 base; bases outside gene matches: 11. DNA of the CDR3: TGTGCCAGCAGCATTCGATACCTACAGGGGGCGAACACTGAAGCTTTCTTT. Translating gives CASSIRYLQGANTEAFF.

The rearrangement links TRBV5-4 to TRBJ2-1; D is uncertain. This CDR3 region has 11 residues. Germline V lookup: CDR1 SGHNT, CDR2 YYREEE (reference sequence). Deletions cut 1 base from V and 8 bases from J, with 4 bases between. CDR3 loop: CASSLIHEQFF. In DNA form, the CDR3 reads TGTGCCAGCAGCTTGATCCATGAGCAGTTCTTC. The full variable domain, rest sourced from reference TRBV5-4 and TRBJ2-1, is ETGVTQSPTHLIKTRGQQVTLRCSSQSGHNTVSWYQQALGQGPQFIFQYYREEENGRGNFPPRFSGLQFPNYSSELNVNALELDDSALYLCASSLIHEQFFGPGTRLTVL.

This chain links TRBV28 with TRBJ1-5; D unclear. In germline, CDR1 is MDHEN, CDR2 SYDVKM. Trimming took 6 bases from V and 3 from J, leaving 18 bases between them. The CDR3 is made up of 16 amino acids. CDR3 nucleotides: TGTGCCAGCAGCCGAGGACGGAAGAGCTCCAATCAGCCCCAGCATTTT. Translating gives CASSRGRKSSNQPQHF.

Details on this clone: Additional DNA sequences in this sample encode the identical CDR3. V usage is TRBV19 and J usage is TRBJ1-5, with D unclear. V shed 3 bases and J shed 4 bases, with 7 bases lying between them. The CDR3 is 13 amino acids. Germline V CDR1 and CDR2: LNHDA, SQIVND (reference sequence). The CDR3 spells CASSIVGNQPQHF. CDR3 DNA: TGTGCCAGTAGTATTGTGGGTAATCAGCCCCAGCATTTT. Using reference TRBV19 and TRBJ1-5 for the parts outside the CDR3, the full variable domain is DGGITQSPKYLFRKEGQNVTLSCEQNLNHDAMYWYRQDPGQGLRLIYYSQIVNDFQKGDIAEGYSVSREKKESFPLTVTSAQKNPTAFYLCASSIVGNQPQHFGDGTRLSIL.

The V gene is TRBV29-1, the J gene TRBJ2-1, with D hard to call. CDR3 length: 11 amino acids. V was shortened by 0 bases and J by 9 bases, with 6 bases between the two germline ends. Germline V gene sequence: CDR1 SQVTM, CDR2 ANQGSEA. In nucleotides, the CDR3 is TGCAGCGTTGAAGAGAGAAGTGAGCAGTTCTTC. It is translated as CSVEERSEQFF.

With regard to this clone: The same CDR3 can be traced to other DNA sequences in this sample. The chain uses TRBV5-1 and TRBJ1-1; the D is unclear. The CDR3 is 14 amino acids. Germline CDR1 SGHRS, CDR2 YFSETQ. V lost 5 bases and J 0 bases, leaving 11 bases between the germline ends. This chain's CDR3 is CASSTDRLNTEAFF. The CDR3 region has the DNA TGCGCCAGCAGTACCGACCGCTTGAACACTGAAGCTTTCTTT.

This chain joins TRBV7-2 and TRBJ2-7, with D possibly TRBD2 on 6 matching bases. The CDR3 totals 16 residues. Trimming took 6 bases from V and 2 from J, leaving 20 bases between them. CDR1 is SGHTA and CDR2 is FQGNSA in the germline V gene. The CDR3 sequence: CASRPAFGGNPYEQYF. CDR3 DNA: TGTGCCAGCAGGCCGGCGTTTGGCGGGAACCCCTACGAGCAGTACTTC.

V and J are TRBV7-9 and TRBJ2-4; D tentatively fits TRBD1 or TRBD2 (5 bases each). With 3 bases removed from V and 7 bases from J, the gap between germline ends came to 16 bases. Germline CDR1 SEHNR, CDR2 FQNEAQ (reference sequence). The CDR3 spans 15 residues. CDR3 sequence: CASSLVPGRSNIQYF. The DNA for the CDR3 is TGTGCCAGCAGCTTGGTTCCGGGACGGAGCAACATTCAGTACTTC.

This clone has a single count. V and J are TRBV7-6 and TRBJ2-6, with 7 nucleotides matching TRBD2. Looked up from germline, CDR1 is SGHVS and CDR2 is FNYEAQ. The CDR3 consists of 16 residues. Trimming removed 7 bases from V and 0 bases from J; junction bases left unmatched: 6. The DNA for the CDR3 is TGTGCCAGCACCTCTCGGGGGGACTCTGGGGCCAACGTCCTGACTTTC. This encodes CASTSRGDSGANVLTF.

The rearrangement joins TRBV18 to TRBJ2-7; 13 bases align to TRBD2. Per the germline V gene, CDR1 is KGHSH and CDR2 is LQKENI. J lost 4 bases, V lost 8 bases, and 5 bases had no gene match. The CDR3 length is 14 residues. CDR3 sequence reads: CASTQLAGGYEQYF. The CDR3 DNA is TGTGCCAGCACCCAACTAGCGGGAGGGTACGAGCAGTACTTC. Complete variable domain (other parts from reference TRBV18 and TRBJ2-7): NAGVMQNPRHLVRRRGQEARLRCSPMKGHSHVYWYRQLPEEGLKFMVYLQKENIIDESGMPKERFSAEFPKEGPSILRIQQVVRGDSAAYFCASTQLAGGYEQYFGPGTRLTVT.

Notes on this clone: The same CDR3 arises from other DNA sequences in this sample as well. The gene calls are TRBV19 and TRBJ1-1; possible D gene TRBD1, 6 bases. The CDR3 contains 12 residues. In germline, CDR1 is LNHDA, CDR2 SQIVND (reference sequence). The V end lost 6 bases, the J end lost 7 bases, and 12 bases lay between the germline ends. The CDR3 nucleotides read TGTGCCAGTAGCCCCAGGGGACTTGAAGCTTTCTTT. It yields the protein CASSPRGLEAFF.

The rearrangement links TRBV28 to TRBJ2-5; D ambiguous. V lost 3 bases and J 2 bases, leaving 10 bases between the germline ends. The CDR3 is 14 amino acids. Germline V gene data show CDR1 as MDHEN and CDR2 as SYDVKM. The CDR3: CASSFSDGQETQYF. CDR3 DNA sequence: TGTGCCAGCAGTTTTTCGGACGGACAAGAGACCCAGTACTTC.

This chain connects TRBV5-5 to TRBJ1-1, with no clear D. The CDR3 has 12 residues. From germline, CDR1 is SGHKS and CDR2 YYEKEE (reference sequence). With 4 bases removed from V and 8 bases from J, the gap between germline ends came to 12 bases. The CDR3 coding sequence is TGTGCCAGCAGCACGCTCCACCTCGAAGCTTTCTTT. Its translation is CASSTLHLEAFF.

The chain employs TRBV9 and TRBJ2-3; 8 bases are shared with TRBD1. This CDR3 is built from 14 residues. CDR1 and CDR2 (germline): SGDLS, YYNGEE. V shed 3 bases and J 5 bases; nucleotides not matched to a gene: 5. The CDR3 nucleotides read TGTGCCAGCAGCGCCGGACAGGGAATAGATACGCAGTATTTT. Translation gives CASSAGQGIDTQYF.

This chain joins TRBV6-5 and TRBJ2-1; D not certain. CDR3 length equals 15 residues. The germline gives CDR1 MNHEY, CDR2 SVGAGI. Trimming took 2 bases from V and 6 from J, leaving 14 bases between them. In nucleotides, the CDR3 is TGTGCCAGCAGTTACACCGGGTCCACTCCCAATGAGCAGTTCTTC. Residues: CASSYTGSTPNEQFF.